This T cell receptor beta chain was identified during a study of shared clonotypes between healthy human individuals (TCRdb year 2020). For context, the study as a whole: The cohort included three men and a couple of women between 18 and 49 years of age. For each donor, CD4 naive and CD4 memory were each run on three plates, CD8 naive on two plates, and CD8 memory on one plate. Blood TCR repertoires of roughly 5 healthy adults were deeply sequenced to estimate repertoire size and the extent of clonotype sharing between individuals. To increase sequencing depth and limit assay-specific biases, TCR repertoire library preparation and sequencing were carried out by different laboratories using diverse techniques. Per donor, leukapheresis produced somewhere between about 0.94 and 9.5 billion PBMCs. Here is what the overall study found, with its caveats: Compared with non-shared clonotypes, the clonotypes found in all four sorted-subset donors had higher generation probabilities. Even with the large sequencing depth, rarefaction of the sorted-subset datasets indicated that sequencing was incomplete. Pairwise subsampling led to the expectation that sequencing depth would affect the degree of clonotype sharing among donors. Because the study included a small number of donors, the genetic and exposure-history diversity represented was limited. Larger estimated clonotype richness was generally found for naive subsets than for memory subsets. About 4.5% of naive CD4, 3.5% of naive CD8, approximately 2% of memory CD4, and around 0.4% of memory CD8 clonotypes were shared across a few donors. Sampling was restricted to blood, and TCR repertoires in tissues likely differ from the TCR repertoires found in blood.

According to the germline V gene, CDR1 reads MNHNS and CDR2 reads SASEGT. The CDR3 contains 16 residues, cysteine and phenylalanine counted. Only the CDR3 part of the read is kept: 48 bases, read in frame from the first base. V loses 4 bases, J loses 6 bases, and the germline ends lie 19 bases apart. Points on this clone: It lacks a known antigen. No much larger clonotype is one base removed from it; base qualities were not supplied.

Healthy HIV-negative adults with no recently reported acute infections or vaccinations were included as donors. Only Caucasian adults living in Nashville, Tennessee, USA were represented among the donors. Magnetic negative selection was used to enrich CD4+ T cells, after which naive cells were positively selected on CD45RA and the negative fraction became the memory subset. Blood was obtained by leukapheresis, after which PBMCs were separated by Ficoll-Histopaque density gradient centrifugation and cryopreserved in liquid nitrogen vapor phase. Purity and quantity of every magnetically sorted T cell population were checked by analytical flow cytometry. From each sorted fraction, genomic DNA was isolated and quantified by UV absorbance on a Nanodrop 2000c. Using the deep immunoSEQ assay, TCR CDR3 regions were amplified from genomic DNA by multiplex PCR. Extracted genomic DNA from each cell subset was spread evenly across all wells of several immunoSEQ 96-well plates, with each plate serving as a replicate. Each replicate PCR for sorted subsets received around 200 ng genomic DNA, equal to about 30,000 T cell genomes. Purified libraries were quantified with a Qubit 3.0 fluorometer, sized on a Bioanalyzer 2100, and re-quantified with the KAPA Library Quantification kit. Every immunoSEQ 96-well plate was sequenced on a separate single-read 150-cycle Illumina NextSeq 550 flow cell. The original pipeline was this. Because only junctional sequences without quality scores were contained in the immunoSEQ output, filtering matching that applied to full-length reads could not be performed. To assign V/J genes and CDR3, sequences were annotated using PyIR, a Python wrapper for IgBLAST v1.9, with IMGT germline references. Reads were filtered out if the reads had weak V/J assignments (E-value above 1e-6), no CDR3, stop codons, out-of-frame junctions, or ambiguous translated residues. V3J clonotypes were defined as sequences sharing the same inferred V gene, J gene, and CDR3 amino acid sequence. The percentage overlap between two repertoires was calculated by dividing the number of shared unique clonotypes by the size of the smaller repertoire. Repertoire richness was assessed with RTK rarefaction, the Chao1 estimator, and Recon v2.1 estimates of unobserved clonotypes. Generation probabilities were computed with OLGA for all TCRbeta clonotypes obtained by the gDNA method from several donors. The immuneACCESS repertoire file appears here via TCRdb, limited to in-frame rearrangements. These files lack a portion of the clones; in checked studies, under half of the deficit traces to unresolved V genes, and the cause of the others is not known. D and trimming come from the DNA, and the V and J calls and clone size come from that table. The sample has millions of clones on record, 90% to 95% of them singletons. The ten most abundant clones make up 0.13% of the sample.

Material for sequencing was naive CD4+ T cells sorted from blood. The sample's cell subset or site, from its label and the paper: CD45RA+ positively selected. This clonotype was obtained from a man aged 18 to 35 in good health. Rearrangement joined TRBV6-1 to TRBJ1-5, with no D gene named confidently. The CDR3 region has the sequence CASSGGSLQTRQPQHF. The nucleotide sequence is TGTGCCAGCAGTGGGGGTAGCCTACAGACTCGTCAGCCCCAGCATTTT.